This T cell receptor beta chain was found in a study of cytomegalovirus exposure and HLA in healthy donors. Whole-study findings and limits: CMV serostatus alone was available as immune exposure information. Association of fewer than 20,000 TCR beta sequences with HLA alleles was found at 0.05 false discovery rate in a later analysis. A later look showed TCR association rates differing by HLA locus, highest for DRB1 and lowest for HLA-C.

CDR1 is MGHRA, CDR2 YSYEKL, per germline. The CDR3 runs to 15 residues. To note about this clone: The target antigen is unknown. The junction shows a germline mismatch at one end, possibly a read error.

Researchers ran the PCR with 60 Vbeta and 13 Jbeta primers. Profiled with immunoSEQ multiplex PCR; TCRdb holds only in-frame clones, not every one. The data show more than 110,000 clones, 78% seen once. The rearrangement links TRBV4-1 to TRBJ1-2; TRBD1 agrees at 9 bases. Sequenced input: PBMCs. This sequence originates from a male donor in good health and CMV-seronegative. CDR3 amino acids: CPSSLAGTGIYGYTF. The CDR3 DNA follows: TGCCCCAGCAGCCTGGCCGGGACAGGGATCTATGGCTACACCTTC.